The 26 T cell receptor beta chains given below trace back to one sample, sequenced in a study of Graves' ophthalmopathy and Graves' hyperthyroidism. Researchers took RNA transcripts and amplified TCR beta CDR3 regions from them. Amplification began with first-round RT-PCR using HTBI primers, then second-round multiplex PCR was performed. TCRdb used MiXCR to reprocess the multiplex PCR reads, holding one entry per CDR3 protein. In the table there are more than 45,000 distinct CDR3 sequences, over 40% of which are singletons. Sequencing was carried out using peripheral blood. The receptor set was obtained from an adult man with Graves' ophthalmopathy.

This clonotype came up a few times. The chain couples TRBV20-1 to TRBJ1-2; unclear D gene. Germline V gene sequence: CDR1 DFQATT, CDR2 SNEGSKA (reference sequence). Between the trimmed V and J ends, which lost 3 bases and 4 bases, there was a span of 12 bases. This CDR3 region has 13 residues. This CDR3 reads CSASDSGVYGYTF. The CDR3 bases are TGCAGTGCTAGCGATTCTGGAGTCTATGGCTACACCTTC.

The V gene is TRBV15, the J gene TRBJ2-7; D might be TRBD2 (5 bases). The CDR3 has 12 amino acids. From germline, CDR1 is LNHNV and CDR2 YYDKDF (reference sequence). V shed 1 base and J shed 7 bases, with 8 bases lying between them. CDR3 nucleotide sequence: TGTGCCACCAGCAGAGCCACTAGGGAGCAGTACTTC. The encoded protein is CATSRATREQYF.

The V gene is TRBV7-9, the J gene TRBJ2-3; 14 nucleotides line up with TRBD2. Trimming cost V 4 bases and J 0 bases; bases outside gene matches: 3. The CDR3 loop spans 17 amino acids. Germline V gene sequence: CDR1 SEHNR, CDR2 FQNEAQ (reference sequence). In DNA form, the CDR3 reads TGTGCCAGCAGCTGGGGACTAGCGGGGGCCAGCACAGATACGCAGTATTTT. It is translated as CASSWGLAGASTDTQYF.

Ten or more counts support this clonotype. This chain uses TRBV5-5 with TRBJ1-3, with no clear D. The V gene lost 3 bases and the J gene lost 0 bases, with 16 bases spanning the gap. CDR3 length: 17 amino acids. Germline values: CDR1 SGHKS, CDR2 YYEKEE (reference sequence). In DNA, the CDR3 is TGTGCCAGCAGCTATACACCTCAGGAGATCTCTGGAAACACCATATATTTT. It encodes CASSYTPQEISGNTIYF.

Relative to its sample, this clonotype is medium-sized (0.01 to 0.1%). V and J are TRBV10-1 and TRBJ1-5, with D uncertain. Germline CDR1 WNHNN, CDR2 SYGVQD (reference sequence). V lost 3 bases to trimming and J lost 4 bases, with 4 bases between them. The CDR3 sequence is 12 residues long. The CDR3 spells CASSDPNQPQHF. CDR3 sequence (DNA): TGCGCCAGCAGTGACCCTAATCAGCCCCAGCATTTT.

The chain links TRBV7-9 to TRBJ2-3; perhaps TRBD1 as D (5 bases). The V gene's germline CDR1 is SEHNR and CDR2 FQNEAQ (reference sequence). CDR3 length equals 16 residues. Trimming left V 1 base short and J 2 bases short, with 13 bases between. The CDR3 spells CASSLVQGRVTDTQYF. The CDR3 DNA reads TGTGCCAGCAGCTTAGTTCAGGGCAGGGTCACAGATACGCAGTATTTT.

The sample holds many counts of this clonotype. The chain uses TRBV12-3 or TRBV12-4 and TRBJ1-2; 7 positions agree with TRBD1. The V segment lost 6 bases and the J segment 3 bases; nucleotides outside the gene matches: 4. The CDR3 consists of 13 residues. CDR3 sequence reads: CASRTGKDYGYTF. DNA of the CDR3: TGTGCCAGCAGGACAGGGAAGGACTATGGCTACACCTTC.

This chain joins TRBV7-9 and TRBJ2-3, with D possibly called TRBD1 or TRBD2 (6 bases each). V dropped 5 bases and J dropped 11 bases, with 11 bases sitting between them. The germline gives CDR1 SEHNR, CDR2 FQNEAQ (reference sequence). The CDR3 has 11 amino acids. The CDR3 loop is CASSQGGRQYF. CDR3 DNA: TGTGCCAGCAGCCAAGGGGGGAGGCAGTATTTT.

This clonotype was detected many times. The chain joins TRBV5-8 to TRBJ2-7, with TRBD1 as a possible D gene (5 bases). This CDR3 comprises 12 residues. Germline CDR1 reads SGHTS; CDR2 reads YDEGEE. V was cut by 6 bases and J by 2 bases, with 9 bases left in between. Here the CDR3 DNA reads TGTGCCAGCAACGGACAAACCTACGAGCAGTACTTC. This gives the protein CASNGQTYEQYF. The entire variable domain, with the rest obtained from reference TRBV5-8 and TRBJ2-7, is as follows: EAGVTQSPTHLIKTRGQQATLRCSPISGHTSVYWYQQALGLGLQFLLWYDEGEERNRGNFPPRFSGRQFPNYSSELNVNALELEDSALYLCASNGQTYEQYFGPGTRLTVT.

The genes are TRBV7-8 and TRBJ1-4, with D hard to call. V lost 2 bases and J lost 7, with 11 bases in between. This CDR3 is built from 14 residues. The germline V gene encodes CDR1 SGHVS and CDR2 FQNEAQ. The CDR3 DNA reads TGTGCCAGCAGCTTATCATCCTCAGCTGAAAAACTGTTTTTT. Residues: CASSLSSSAEKLFF.

V usage is TRBV7-2 and J usage is TRBJ2-2; no clear D gene. The germline V gene has CDR1 SGHTA and CDR2 FQGNSA. V was shortened by 3 bases and J by 5 bases, with 7 bases between the two germline ends. The CDR3 length is 13 residues. In nucleotides, the CDR3 is TGTGCCAGCAGCTTGGCTGTGACCGGGGAGCTGTTTTTT. Translated, it gives CASSLAVTGELFF.

As concerns this clonotype: This clone may be a read error of a much larger clone one base away. J is TRBJ1-1 and V is TRBV10-3; D gene unclear. The CDR3 has 15 residues. Germline CDR1 ENHRY, CDR2 SYGVKD. Written as DNA, the CDR3 is TGTGCCAGCAGTCCCCCCGGGGAGGGTTACGCTGAAGCTTTCTTT. Amino acids: CASSPPGEGYAEAFF.

As for this clonotype: The junction departs from the called germline gene at one end, perhaps through a read error. The gene calls are TRBV7-8 and TRBJ2-3; D uncertain. The CDR3 spans 14 residues. Germline V gene data show CDR1 as SGHVS and CDR2 as FQNEAQ. The CDR3, as DNA: TGTGCCGGCAGCTTAGTTCAAGGGTCAGATACGCTGTATTTT. Its protein product is CAGSLVQGSDTLYF.

This clonotype occurred many times. The gene calls are TRBV2 and TRBJ1-1, with a tentative D call TRBD1 (6 bases). V was clipped by 4 bases and J by 3 bases, with 15 bases between them. The CDR3 sequence is 15 residues long. CDR1 is SNHLY, CDR2 FYNNEI, per germline. The CDR3 DNA sequence: TGTGCCAGCAGTGGGGGACAAACCTACGACACTGAAGCTTTCTTT. Protein: CASSGGQTYDTEAFF.

The chain couples TRBV9 to TRBJ2-1, with 8 bases that match TRBD1. After removal of 4 bases from V and 0 bases from J, the junction contained 3 bases not matched to a gene. The V gene's germline CDR1 is SGDLS and CDR2 YYNGEE. This CDR3 spans 15 amino acids. The CDR3 coding sequence is TGTGCCAGCAGCCAAGGACAGGGCTCCTACAATGAGCAGTTCTTC. Residues: CASSQGQGSYNEQFF.

The V call is TRBV6-1, the J call TRBJ2-2, with TRBD2 identical over 9 bases. V shed 7 bases, J shed 0 bases, and the junction held 15 bases outside the gene matches. Germline CDR1 MNHNS, CDR2 SASEGT. CDR3 length equals 19 residues. The CDR3 DNA reads as TGTGCCAGCAACCCGGAGGGGAGCTTAGCGGGAGCGAACACCGGGGAGCTGTTTTTT. Translated, it gives CASNPEGSLAGANTGELFF.

A few counts support this clonotype. The rearrangement joins TRBV25-1 to TRBJ2-7, with D unclear. The V and J ends lost 4 bases and 4 bases respectively, with 5 bases between them. Germline lookup yields CDR1 MGHDK and CDR2 SYGVNS. The length of the CDR3 is 11 residues. The CDR3 nucleotides read TGTGCCAGCAGTGCCTCTTACGAGCAGTACTTC. This codes for CASSASYEQYF.

In its sample, this clonotype was seen a few times. V gene TRBV3-1 combines with J gene TRBJ1-2, with 7 bases aligning to TRBD1. The CDR3 consists of 16 residues. V was pared by 1 base and J by 5 bases, with 10 bases of the junction left unmatched. Germline values: CDR1 LGHDT, CDR2 YNNKEL (reference sequence). The CDR3 DNA is TGTGCCAGCAGCCAAGTTATGGGGACAGACACATATGGCTACACCTTC. Protein sequence: CASSQVMGTDTYGYTF.

This clonotype was recorded at least ten times. The chain employs TRBV25-1 and TRBJ2-5; 9 nucleotides align to TRBD1. The V gene's germline CDR1 is MGHDK and CDR2 SYGVNS. V trimming: 4 bases; J trimming: 5 bases; junction bases outside the gene matches: 8. This CDR3 is 15 amino acids long. The chain's CDR3 is CASSAPGTGSETQYF. In nucleotides, the CDR3 is TGTGCCAGCAGTGCCCCCGGGACAGGGAGTGAGACCCAGTACTTC.

This clonotype was seen more than once but under ten times. The chain links TRBV10-3 to TRBJ1-3; D not certain. This CDR3 is built from 17 residues. Germline values: CDR1 ENHRY, CDR2 SYGVKD. Trimming removed 4 bases at V and 0 bases at J, with 16 bases between. The CDR3 region has the DNA TGTGCCATCAGTGGGGGTCTCGTCCCCGGCTCTGGAAACACCATATATTTT. It is translated as CAISGGLVPGSGNTIYF.

Only a few counts were recorded for this clonotype. The chain recombines TRBV9 with TRBJ1-6; D may be TRBD1 (6 bases). Germline V gives CDR1 SGDLS, CDR2 YYNGEE. The CDR3 totals 15 residues. The V end was cut by 5 bases, the J end by 5 bases, with 14 bases between. CDR3 loop: CASRKAQGHNSPLHF. DNA for the CDR3: TGTGCCAGCAGGAAAGCACAGGGACATAATTCACCCCTCCACTTT.

Regarding this clonotype: This CDR3 fails to terminate in the conserved phenylalanine or tryptophan, so it likely reflects a read error. DNA for the CDR3: TGCAGTGCTGGGGACCTCGGCTGGGCTTTCATT. Translated, it gives CSAGDLGWAFI. This rearrangement joins TRBV20-1 to TRBJ1-1; TRBD1 is a possible D gene (5 bases). Trimming pared 5 bases from V and 11 bases from J, leaving 15 bases between. CDR3 length: 11 amino acids. Germline V gene lookup returns CDR1 DFQATT and CDR2 SNEGSKA (reference sequence).

The rearrangement links TRBV6-1 to TRBJ1-2; D is unresolved. The V gene lost 2 bases and the J gene lost 4 bases, with 11 bases spanning the gap. Germline CDR1 reads MNHNS; CDR2 reads SASEGT. CDR3 length: 14 amino acids. CDR3 sequence: CASSEPWTSYGYTF. In DNA, the CDR3 is TGTGCCAGCAGTGAACCCTGGACCTCCTATGGCTACACCTTC.

This clonotype has more than one count but fewer than ten. The chain links TRBV15 to TRBJ2-6; 7 nucleotides agree with TRBD2. With V trimmed by 1 base and J by 0 bases, 6 bases remained unmatched. Looked up from germline, CDR1 is LNHNV and CDR2 is YYDKDF (reference sequence). CDR3 length: 18 residues. The DNA for the CDR3 is TGTGCCACCAGCAGAGTGGGAGGGATAAGCTCTGGGGCCAACGTCCTGACTTTC. Its translation is CATSRVGGISSGANVLTF.

A remark on this clonotype: A much larger clone lies one base from this, so it may be a read error. The chain is built from TRBV6-2 or TRBV6-3 and TRBJ1-4, with a tentative D call TRBD1 (6 bases). CDR1 is MNHEY, CDR2 SVGEGT, per germline. Trimming left V 4 bases short and J 7 bases short, with 25 bases between. There are 18 residues in the CDR3. For the CDR3, the DNA is TGTGCCAGCAGTTCATACAGGTTTGGGGGCGCGTGGGGTGAAAAACTGTTTTTT. This codes for CASSSYRFGGAWGEKLFF.

DNA for the CDR3: TGCGCCAGCAGCCAAGACGGGAATAGCGGAGACTACGAGCAGTACTTC. Protein sequence: CASSQDGNSGDYEQYF. The rearrangement uses TRBV4-3 and TRBJ2-7, with D tentatively TRBD2 (6 bases). CDR3 length: 16 amino acids. V was shortened by 0 bases and J by 3 bases, with 15 bases between the two germline ends. Germline V gives CDR1 LGHNA, CDR2 YSLEER.